This section outlines one T cell receptor beta chain sequence together with its context. No antigen is known for it. The repertoire was sequenced with immunoSEQ multiplex PCR; TCRdb's copy has only in-frame clones and lacks some. The sample records 150,000 to 200,000 clones, 86% being singletons. CDR1 is MNHNS and CDR2 is SASEGT in the germline V gene. Trimming took 4 bases from V and 9 from J, leaving 13 bases between them. The CDR3 is 13 residues long. This sample was included in a study of cytomegalovirus exposure and HLA in healthy donors. General study results and limits: Confirmation in vitro established that three CMV-associated chains were specific for CMV antigens. The classifier reportedly diagnosed cytomegalovirus status with high specificity and sensitivity. The study listed 150 to 200 cytomegalovirus-associated TCR beta chains.

The TCR comes from a young woman in good health and CMV-seronegative. Material: PBMCs. V is TRBV6-1 and J is TRBJ1-5; D unclear. CDR3 coding DNA: TGTGCCAGCAGTGCCATCGTCTCGGGGCCCCAGCATTTT. It translates to CASSAIVSGPQHF.